A single sample gave rise to the 26 T cell receptor beta chains below, sequenced in a study of blood T cell repertoires in COVID-19. Profiling relied on immunoSEQ multiplex PCR, and the TCRdb table lists in-frame clones only, not all of them. Of roughly 110,000 clones listed, 81% are singletons. The sequencing input was peripheral blood. These TCRs come from a man aged 50 to 60 with acute or convalescent COVID-19.

This chain links TRBV5-1 with TRBJ2-2; unclear D gene. The CDR3 has 15 amino acids. The germline V and J ends were trimmed by 5 bases and 5 bases, with 16 bases remaining between them. CDR1 is SGHRS, CDR2 YFSETQ, per germline. The CDR3 spells CASSNGPTPTGELFF. CDR3 DNA sequence: TGCGCCAGCAGTAATGGGCCTACGCCGACCGGGGAGCTGTTTTTT.

Regarding this clone: Within the sample, other DNA sequences also encode this same CDR3. In nucleotides, the CDR3 is TGTGCCAGCAGTTTTCCCGGCACTGAAGCTTTCTTT. It codes for CASSFPGTEAFF. This rearrangement joins TRBV12-3 or TRBV12-4 to TRBJ1-1; D unresolved. The CDR3 has 12 residues. The V end was cut by 3 bases, the J end by 4 bases, with 6 bases between.

CDR3 loop: CASSVDEGRGEKLFF. CDR3 DNA sequence: TGTGCCAGCAGCGTAGACGAGGGGAGGGGTGAAAAACTGTTTTTT. The gene calls are TRBV9 and TRBJ1-4; possible D gene TRBD1, 5 bases. Trimming removed 0 bases from V and 7 bases from J, with 13 bases in between. This CDR3 contains 15 residues. The germline V gene has CDR1 SGDLS and CDR2 YYNGEE. Variable domain in full (rest from reference TRBV9 and TRBJ1-4): DSGVTQTPKHLITATGQRVTLRCSPRSGDLSVYWYQQSLDQGLQFLIQYYNGEERAKGNILERFSAQQFPDLHSELNLSSLELGDSALYFCASSVDEGRGEKLFFGSGTQLSVL.

The chain links TRBV5-1 to TRBJ1-4; D gene uncertain. The ends were cut back, 1 base at V and 8 bases at J, with 18 bases in the middle. This CDR3 has 16 residues. CDR1 is SGHRS, CDR2 YFSETQ, per germline. The CDR3 spells CASSLSLQRRGEKLFF. The CDR3 region has the DNA TGCGCCAGCAGCTTGAGCCTACAGAGGAGAGGGGAAAAACTGTTTTTT.

V usage is TRBV9 and J usage is TRBJ1-2; 8 nucleotides agree with TRBD1. The junction had 3 bases not matched to a gene; V was cut back by 0 bases and J by 5 bases. The CDR3 sequence is 14 residues long. Germline loops: CDR1 SGDLS, CDR2 YYNGEE. The CDR3 bases are TGTGCCAGCAGCGTAGATGGGACAGGTTATGGCTACACCTTC. It is translated as CASSVDGTGYGYTF. The full variable domain, its missing parts supplied by reference TRBV9 and TRBJ1-2, is DSGVTQTPKHLITATGQRVTLRCSPRSGDLSVYWYQQSLDQGLQFLIQYYNGEERAKGNILERFSAQQFPDLHSELNLSSLELGDSALYFCASSVDGTGYGYTFGSGTRLTVV.

The V call is TRBV30, the J call TRBJ1-3, with TRBD1 as a possible D gene (5 bases). The germline gives CDR1 GTSNPN, CDR2 SVGIG (reference sequence). This CDR3 is built from 14 residues. V lost 3 bases, J lost 4 bases, and 13 bases lay in between. Written as DNA, the CDR3 is TGTGCCTGGAGAAAGCGGGGCGCCGGAAACACCATATATTTT. This sequence encodes CAWRKRGAGNTIYF.

The V gene is TRBV5-8, the J gene TRBJ2-7; a possible D gene is TRBD1 (5 bases). The CDR3 consists of 14 residues. Looked up from germline, CDR1 is SGHTS and CDR2 is YDEGEE. Between the trimmed V and J ends, which lost 3 bases and 5 bases, there was a span of 15 bases. CDR3: CASSYGQGNNEQYF. The CDR3 DNA is TGTGCCAGCAGCTACGGGCAGGGAAATAACGAGCAGTACTTC.

The rearrangement joins TRBV6-5 to TRBJ1-5; D is unresolved. V lost 7 bases to trimming and J lost 5 bases, with 12 bases between them. The CDR3 runs to 13 residues. Germline V gene data show CDR1 as MNHEY and CDR2 as SVGAGI. CDR3 coding DNA: TGTGCCAGCAAAACGGGAAGATATCAGCCCCAGCATTTT. This encodes CASKTGRYQPQHF.

This rearrangement joins TRBV9 to TRBJ2-1; D might be TRBD2 (6 bases). This CDR3 is 16 amino acids long. The germline V and J ends were trimmed by 4 bases and 0 bases, with 14 bases remaining between them. Germline lookup yields CDR1 SGDLS and CDR2 YYNGEE. In DNA, the CDR3 is TGTGCCAGCAGCTCCCGAGGAGGGAGCTCCTACAATGAGCAGTTCTTC. Residues: CASSSRGGSSYNEQFF.

The chain carries TRBV19 and TRBJ2-5; perhaps TRBD2 as D (7 bases). CDR3 length: 14 residues. Trimming removed 7 bases from V and 2 bases from J, with 14 bases in between. CDR1 and CDR2 (germline): LNHDA, SQIVND (reference sequence). The CDR3 DNA sequence: TGTGCCAGTAACGGCGGGGGCAGACAAGAGACCCAGTACTTC. Protein sequence: CASNGGGRQETQYF.

V is TRBV5-8 and J is TRBJ1-3; maybe TRBD1 (6 bases). The germline gives CDR1 SGHTS, CDR2 YDEGEE. V was trimmed by 5 bases and J by 2 bases, leaving 11 bases between them. The CDR3 is 14 amino acids. CDR3 region: CASSHWTAGNTIYF. The CDR3 DNA reads as TGTGCCAGCAGTCATTGGACAGCTGGAAACACCATATATTTT.

This clone has just a few counts. V usage is TRBV5-1 and J usage is TRBJ1-1; a weak D match, TRBD1 (5 bases). The CDR3 totals 13 residues. Trimming shortened V by 4 bases and J by 4 bases, and 11 bases separated the two germline ends. Germline values: CDR1 SGHRS, CDR2 YFSETQ. CDR3 DNA: TGCGCCAGCAGCCCGGACACGGGCACTGAAGCTTTCTTT. Encoded protein: CASSPDTGTEAFF.

The J gene is TRBJ1-1, the V gene TRBV5-1; 7 positions agree with TRBD1. The CDR3 runs 14 residues. With V trimmed by 2 bases and J by 6 bases, 7 bases remained unmatched. Germline loops: CDR1 SGHRS, CDR2 YFSETQ. The DNA of the CDR3 is TGCGCCAGCAGCTTCCCCTCAGGGGGTGCTGAAGCTTTCTTT. Its translation: CASSFPSGGAEAFF.

This clone was seen only a few times. The chain recombines TRBV6-4 with TRBJ1-2; 9 positions agree with TRBD1. In germline, CDR1 is MRHNA, CDR2 SNTAGT. The CDR3 has 14 amino acids. The ends lost 5 bases at V and 2 bases at J; junction bases unmatched: 3. This CDR3 reads CASSPTGGNYGYTF. The CDR3 DNA reads TGTGCCAGCAGTCCGACAGGGGGGAACTATGGCTACACCTTC.

The chain links TRBV6-5 to TRBJ1-2; weak D call: TRBD1 (5 bases). The V and J ends lost 6 bases and 6 bases respectively, with 14 bases between them. CDR1 and CDR2 from the germline V gene are MNHEY and SVGAGI. This CDR3 spans 13 amino acids. CDR3: CASSDSSGNGYTF. CDR3 DNA sequence: TGTGCCAGCAGCGACAGTTCAGGGAATGGCTACACCTTC.

This rearrangement joins TRBV12-2 to TRBJ1-2. TRBV12-2 is listed as a pseudogene. CDR3 length: 15 amino acids. DNA of the CDR3: TGTGCAAGTCGCCCCGCGCGCCCCTCAAATTATGGCTACACCTTC. Protein product: CASRPARPSNYGYTF.

The chain couples TRBV5-4 to TRBJ2-3; D not certain. V lost 4 bases and J 4 bases, leaving 10 bases between the germline ends. Germline V gives CDR1 SGHNT, CDR2 YYREEE (reference sequence). This CDR3 region has 13 residues. CDR3 in DNA: TGTGCCAGCAGCCCGTCTCTACCAGATACGCAGTATTTT. It codes for CASSPSLPDTQYF.

This clone was seen more than once but under ten times. This chain connects TRBV27 to TRBJ2-7; tentative D call: TRBD2 (6 bases). Germline V gene sequence: CDR1 MNHEY, CDR2 SMNVEV (reference sequence). V lost 4 bases and J 12 bases, leaving 22 bases between the germline ends. CDR3 size: 14 residues. The CDR3 DNA sequence: TGTGCCAGCAGTTCCAATGGGGGTTTGGGGGGTTTGTACGTC. This translates into CASSSNGGLGGLYV.

The gene calls are TRBV3-1 (or the pseudogene TRBV3-2) and TRBJ2-3, with a tentative D call TRBD1 (5 bases). Between the trimmed V and J ends, which lost 0 bases and 1 base, there was a span of 14 bases. CDR1 and CDR2 (germline): LGHDT, YNNKEL (reference sequence). This CDR3 is 17 amino acids long. This CDR3 is CASSQDPRVEGTDTQYF. CDR3 sequence (DNA): TGTGCCAGCAGCCAAGACCCCAGGGTAGAGGGCACAGATACGCAGTATTTT.

This sequence joins TRBV7-9 and TRBJ1-1; perhaps TRBD1 as D (6 bases). This CDR3 has 15 amino acids. From germline, CDR1 is SEHNR and CDR2 FQNEAQ (reference sequence). The V end lost 1 base, the J end lost 3 bases, and 12 bases lay between the germline ends. The CDR3 DNA sequence: TGTGCCAGCAGCTTAGAGGCAGGGGATCACACTGAAGCTTTCTTT. This gives the protein CASSLEAGDHTEAFF.

The rearrangement links TRBV19 to TRBJ1-2, with TRBD1 matching 8 bases. This CDR3 comprises 13 residues. Trimming removed 4 bases from V and 7 bases from J; junction bases left unmatched: 5. Germline V gene data show CDR1 as LNHDA and CDR2 as SQIVND (reference sequence). This CDR3 is CASSTQDRAGYTF. In nucleotides, the CDR3 is TGTGCCAGTAGTACCCAGGACAGGGCTGGCTACACCTTC.

The V call is TRBV2, the J call TRBJ1-6; 8 bases line up with TRBD1. Germline loops: CDR1 SNHLY, CDR2 FYNNEI. The CDR3 is made up of 17 amino acids. J lost 3 bases, V lost 6 bases, and 10 bases had no gene match. The CDR3 DNA follows: TGTGCCAGCAGGGGGGACAGGCGTTCCATCTATAATTCACCCCTCCACTTT. This encodes CASRGDRRSIYNSPLHF.

The V call is TRBV5-3, the J call TRBJ1-6; the match to TRBD1 covers 7 bases. TRBV5-3 has ORF status, its function being uncertain. V lost 7 bases, J lost 10 bases, and 14 bases stayed unmatched. This CDR3 comprises 15 residues. DNA of the CDR3: TGTGCCAGATCCCCTAGTAAGGGGGCATTGTCACCCCTCCACTTT. It is translated as CARSPSKGALSPLHF.

V and J are TRBV2 and TRBJ2-6; TRBD1 is a possible D gene (6 bases). Looked up from germline, CDR1 is SNHLY and CDR2 is FYNNEI. This CDR3 is 18 amino acids long. V lost 6 bases and J lost 1, with 19 bases in between. This CDR3 reads CASRPQGLQGSGANVLTF. DNA of the CDR3: TGTGCCAGCAGGCCTCAGGGCCTCCAGGGGTCTGGGGCCAACGTCCTGACTTTC.

This chain uses TRBV5-1 with TRBJ2-5; D might be TRBD2 (7 bases). CDR1 is SGHRS and CDR2 is YFSETQ in the germline V gene. V was trimmed by 1 base and J by 2 bases, leaving 15 bases between them. CDR3 length: 16 residues. The CDR3 loop is CASSLMAGATQETQYF. The CDR3 DNA reads TGCGCCAGCAGCTTGATGGCGGGGGCCACACAAGAGACCCAGTACTTC.

The chain carries TRBV6-6 and TRBJ2-5; 7 bases fit TRBD2. This CDR3 has 14 residues. J gave up 5 bases and V 7 bases, and 10 bases lay outside the gene matches. Germline V CDR1 and CDR2: MNHNY, SVGAGI (reference sequence). CDR3 amino acids: CASKGTGGLETQYF. The CDR3 region has the DNA TGTGCCAGCAAAGGGACGGGAGGTTTGGAGACCCAGTACTTC.